Presented here are 31 T cell receptor beta chains from one specimen sequenced in a study of early T cells in non-severe SARS-CoV-2 infection. TCRdb redid the calling of the 5' RACE reads with MiXCR, one entry per CDR3 protein. This table holds 70,000 to 85,000 distinct CDR3 sequences, 13% found once. The sequenced sample consisted of whole blood. These receptors came from an adult who was a healthcare worker with PCR-confirmed SARS-CoV-2 infection or an uninfected control (not recorded which).

This clonotype was seen only a few times. The chain has TRBV7-8 and TRBJ1-1, with 9 bases aligning to TRBD1. The J segment lost 3 bases and the V segment lost 4 bases, leaving 3 bases of the junction unmatched. Germline lookup yields CDR1 SGHVS and CDR2 FQNEAQ. The CDR3 runs to 14 residues. CDR3 in amino acids: CASSSRDRDTEAFF. In nucleotides, the CDR3 is TGTGCCAGCAGCTCCCGGGACAGGGACACTGAAGCTTTCTTT.

This clonotype was seen a handful of times. The chain recombines TRBV20-1 with TRBJ1-4; D uncertain. The V gene lost 5 bases and the J gene lost 7 bases, with 14 bases spanning the gap. The germline gives CDR1 DFQATT, CDR2 SNEGSKA (reference sequence). CDR3 length: 13 amino acids. The CDR3 sequence: CSAPRSEREKLFF. The CDR3 region has the DNA TGCAGTGCTCCGAGGTCTGAGCGTGAAAAACTGTTTTTT.

This clonotype has more than one count but fewer than ten. This chain connects TRBV6-6 to TRBJ1-1; D uncertain. Trimming removed 5 bases at V and 4 bases at J, with 11 bases between. CDR3 length: 13 amino acids. Per the germline V gene, CDR1 is MNHNY and CDR2 is SVGAGI (reference sequence). CDR3 sequence (DNA): TGTGCCAGCAGTAACCACCTGGGCACTGAAGCTTTCTTT. This sequence encodes CASSNHLGTEAFF.

Ten or more counts support this clonotype. The CDR3 region is CSARDGTGDTGELFF. As DNA, the CDR3 is TGCAGTGCTAGAGATGGGACAGGGGACACCGGGGAGCTGTTTTTT. J is TRBJ2-2 and V is TRBV20-1, with 10 bases fitting TRBD1. The CDR3 contains 15 residues. V gave up 0 bases and J gave up 3 bases; unmatched junction bases: 1. The germline CDR1 and CDR2 sequences are DFQATT and SNEGSKA (reference sequence).

This clonotype was seen at least ten times. The chain joins TRBV18 to TRBJ1-3, with TRBD1 as a possible D gene (6 bases). Trimming pared 6 bases from V and 0 bases from J, leaving 9 bases between. Germline CDR1 reads KGHSH; CDR2 reads LQKENI. The CDR3 consists of 14 residues. Written as DNA, the CDR3 is TGTGCCAGCTCCGCAGGGGTCTCTGGAAACACCATATATTTT. Its translation: CASSAGVSGNTIYF.

V is TRBV6-2 or TRBV6-3 and J is TRBJ2-7; D perhaps matches TRBD1 (6 bases). CDR1 and CDR2 (germline): MNHEY, SVGEGT. The CDR3 is 13 residues long. Trimming stripped 6 bases from V and 2 bases from J, with 11 bases between. As DNA, the CDR3 is TGTGCCAGCAGACAGGGTAGCACCTACGAGCAGTACTTC. It codes for CASRQGSTYEQYF.

This clonotype was picked up many times. The V call is TRBV30, the J call TRBJ2-1; D might be TRBD1 or TRBD2, each matching 5 bases. The CDR3 runs to 13 residues. Germline CDR1 GTSNPN, CDR2 SVGIG (reference sequence). Between the trimmed V and J ends, which lost 5 bases and 5 bases, there was a span of 13 bases. The CDR3 bases are TGTGCCTGGTCCCGGGACGCCGACAATGAGCAGTTCTTC. Translating it yields CAWSRDADNEQFF.

The chain is built from TRBV5-1 and TRBJ2-1; D call uncertain. The CDR3 is made up of 12 amino acids. Trimming took off 4 bases at V and 5 bases at J, with 7 bases between the two ends. Germline CDR1 SGHRS, CDR2 YFSETQ. The CDR3 DNA is TGCGCCAGCAGCAGTACAGACAATGAGCAGTTCTTC. Its protein product is CASSSTDNEQFF.

This clonotype was observed at least ten times. Here the CDR3 reads CATSDLWGTGELFF. The CDR3 coding sequence is TGTGCCACCAGTGATTTGTGGGGGACCGGGGAGCTGTTTTTT. The gene calls are TRBV24-1 and TRBJ2-2, with D possibly being TRBD1 or TRBD2 (5 bases each). The CDR3 has 14 residues. CDR1 KGHDR and CDR2 SFDVKD come from the germline V gene. V was pared by 0 bases and J by 5 bases, with 6 bases between.

J is TRBJ2-1 and V is TRBV3-1; 9 nucleotides align to TRBD1. This CDR3 has 15 residues. After removal of 6 bases from V and 8 bases from J, the junction contained 11 bases not matched to a gene. Germline V gene lookup returns CDR1 LGHDT and CDR2 YNNKEL (reference sequence). CDR3 sequence reads: CASRLSGTGSDEQFF. Written as DNA, the CDR3 is TGTGCCAGCAGACTCTCCGGGACAGGGAGCGATGAGCAGTTCTTC.

Many counts were recorded for this clonotype. The chain carries TRBV2 and TRBJ2-1; D possibly corresponds to TRBD1 (7 bases). V was trimmed by 4 bases and J by 5 bases, leaving 18 bases between them. The CDR3 runs to 16 residues. The germline CDR1 and CDR2 sequences are SNHLY and FYNNEI. The CDR3, as DNA: TGTGCCAGCAGTGTGAGACAGGGAGGTGGGAACAATGAGCAGTTCTTC. Translating gives CASSVRQGGGNNEQFF.

This chain links TRBV29-1 with TRBJ2-7; D uncertain. The V gene lost 5 bases and the J gene lost 0 bases, with 11 bases spanning the gap. Germline V gives CDR1 SQVTM, CDR2 ANQGSEA. CDR3 length: 13 amino acids. The CDR3 here is CSVKLTDSYEQYF. The CDR3 DNA sequence: TGCAGCGTTAAACTGACCGACTCCTACGAGCAGTACTTC.

The table lists this clonotype with a few counts. This sequence joins TRBV25-1 and TRBJ2-7; D is uncertain. CDR1 is MGHDK and CDR2 is SYGVNS in the germline V gene. This CDR3 contains 13 residues. Trimming cost V 1 base and J 6 bases, with 10 bases left between them. CDR3 nucleotides: TGTGCCAGCAGTGAATTTGGCGCGATCGAGCAGTACTTC. It is translated as CASSEFGAIEQYF.

This chain connects TRBV4-1 to TRBJ1-2; D is undetermined. The V gene lost 0 bases and the J gene lost 6 bases, with 11 bases spanning the gap. The CDR3 totals 14 residues. The germline CDR1 and CDR2 sequences are MGHRA and YSYEKL. CDR3 region: CASSQESEWDGYTF. CDR3 in DNA: TGCGCCAGCAGCCAAGAGTCTGAATGGGATGGCTACACCTTC.

Ten or more counts support this clonotype. The chain has TRBV29-1 and TRBJ1-2; the D gene is possibly TRBD1 (6 bases). The CDR3 is 10 amino acids. V was trimmed by 6 bases and J by 8 bases, leaving 10 bases between them. Germline lookup yields CDR1 SQVTM and CDR2 ANQGSEA. Here the CDR3 reads CSVQGKGYTF. The CDR3 coding sequence is TGCAGCGTACAGGGAAAAGGCTACACCTTC.

This clonotype was recorded many times. The chain is built from TRBV29-1 and TRBJ2-7; 9 nucleotides match TRBD1. Germline loops: CDR1 SQVTM, CDR2 ANQGSEA. The V segment lost 3 bases and the J segment 4 bases; nucleotides outside the gene matches: 1. The CDR3 runs 12 residues. For the CDR3, the DNA is TGCAGCGTTGAGACAGGGGGGTACGAGCAGTACTTC. Translated, it gives CSVETGGYEQYF.

The V and J genes are TRBV12-3 or TRBV12-4 and TRBJ1-1; the D is unclear. Trimming took off 3 bases at V and 2 bases at J, with 7 bases between the two ends. The CDR3 runs 13 residues. CDR3 amino acids: CASSLVDNTEAFF. The CDR3 nucleotides are TGTGCCAGCAGTTTGGTGGATAACACTGAAGCTTTCTTT.

At least ten counts were recorded for this clonotype. V usage is TRBV30 and J usage is TRBJ1-5; D is ambiguous. The germline V and J ends were trimmed by 3 bases and 4 bases, with 10 bases remaining between them. Germline CDR1 GTSNPN, CDR2 SVGIG (reference sequence). The CDR3 consists of 13 residues. The DNA for the CDR3 is TGTGCCTGGAGCAGACAAACAAATCAGCCCCAGCATTTT. This sequence encodes CAWSRQTNQPQHF.

This clonotype appeared many times. The J gene is TRBJ1-1, the V gene TRBV29-1; D uncertain. This CDR3 region has 14 residues. CDR1 SQVTM and CDR2 ANQGSEA come from the germline V gene. V was pared by 1 base and J by 1 base, with 10 bases between. CDR3 amino acids: CSVEARTGNTEAFF. Written as DNA, the CDR3 is TGCAGCGTTGAAGCTAGGACGGGGAACACTGAAGCTTTCTTT.

There are a few counts of this clonotype. The chain joins TRBV28 to TRBJ1-6; the D is unclear. The V and J ends lost 6 bases and 8 bases respectively, with 8 bases between them. CDR1 and CDR2 from the germline V gene are MDHEN and SYDVKM. This CDR3 comprises 12 residues. Written as DNA, the CDR3 is TGTGCCAGCAGCCCCCTTGATTCACCCCTCCACTTT. Its protein is CASSPLDSPLHF.

This clonotype was picked up many times. This rearrangement joins TRBV12-3 or TRBV12-4 to TRBJ1-2, with 12 bases fitting TRBD1. The CDR3 consists of 16 residues. Trimming removed 5 bases from V and 3 bases from J; junction bases left unmatched: 7. The CDR3 DNA follows: TGTGCCAGCAGTCCCGGGACAGGGGGCTTCGACTATGGCTACACCTTC. It translates to CASSPGTGGFDYGYTF.

This clonotype turned up a few times. The chain links TRBV6-6 to TRBJ2-7; TRBD1 aligns across 9 bases. CDR3 length: 15 residues. V lost 0 bases and J lost 5; bases outside the gene matches: 5. Germline loops: CDR1 MNHNY, CDR2 SVGAGI (reference sequence). The CDR3 protein is CASSYSTGTGNEQYF. For the CDR3, the DNA is TGTGCCAGCAGTTACTCGACAGGGACAGGGAACGAGCAGTACTTC.

This clonotype appeared a few times. The V call is TRBV4-1, the J call TRBJ2-5; D may be TRBD2 (6 bases). From germline, CDR1 is MGHRA and CDR2 YSYEKL. Trimming removed 4 bases from V and 5 bases from J, with 11 bases in between. The length of the CDR3 is 13 residues. CDR3 in amino acids: CASSPGGAETQYF. The CDR3 DNA is TGCGCCAGCAGCCCGGGCGGGGCGGAGACCCAGTACTTC.

This clonotype appeared many times. The chain combines TRBV27 with TRBJ1-2; D perhaps matches TRBD1 (5 bases). Trimming pared 5 bases from V and 2 bases from J, leaving 9 bases between. CDR1 is MNHEY and CDR2 is SMNVEV in the germline V gene (reference sequence). The CDR3 is 13 amino acids. The CDR3 is CASSLTGNYGYTF. CDR3 in DNA: TGTGCCAGCAGTCTAACAGGAAACTATGGCTACACCTTC.

There are many counts of this clonotype. Compared with germline, one end of the junction differs, possibly owing to a read error. V and J are TRBV24-1 and TRBJ1-2; D uncertain. Per germline, CDR1 KGHDR and CDR2 SFDVKD. The CDR3 is 13 residues long. The CDR3 DNA is TGTGCCACCACTGATACCCCCTCCTATGGCTACACCTTC. It encodes CATTDTPSYGYTF.

The chain links TRBV2 to TRBJ2-1; weak D call: TRBD1 (5 bases). V shed 6 bases and J shed 1 base, with 31 bases lying between them. Germline V CDR1 and CDR2: SNHLY, FYNNEI. The CDR3 has 21 amino acids. The CDR3: CASRPTSLDRQFSGSYNEQFF. CDR3 in DNA: TGTGCCAGCAGACCAACCTCTTTAGACCGACAGTTTTCCGGGTCCTACAATGAGCAGTTCTTC.

This sequence joins TRBV6-1 and TRBJ1-2; 9 bases fit TRBD1. This CDR3 contains 14 residues. V shed 8 bases, J shed 3 bases, and the junction held 7 bases outside the gene matches. The germline gives CDR1 MNHNS, CDR2 SASEGT. CDR3 DNA: TGTGCCAGCGGATTACAGGGGGCGGACTATGGCTACACCTTC. The encoded protein is CASGLQGADYGYTF.

This clonotype was counted many times. The chain combines TRBV28 with TRBJ1-2; no definite D call. Germline V gene data show CDR1 as MDHEN and CDR2 as SYDVKM. CDR3 size: 13 residues. V was trimmed by 3 bases and J by 3 bases, leaving 8 bases between them. The CDR3 region is CASSFYGDYGYTF. CDR3 sequence (DNA): TGTGCCAGCAGTTTTTACGGAGACTATGGCTACACCTTC.

This clonotype is categorized as medium-sized (0.01 to 0.1%). The CDR3 region is CASSPPRVTEAFF. The DNA of the CDR3 is TGTGCCAGCAGCCCTCCGAGGGTAACTGAAGCTTTCTTT. The chain employs TRBV7-8 and TRBJ1-1; the D is unclear. The length of the CDR3 is 13 residues. Germline V gene lookup returns CDR1 SGHVS and CDR2 FQNEAQ. V lost 5 bases and J lost 5, with 12 bases in between.

This chain uses TRBV2 with TRBJ2-1; D not certain. Trimming shortened V by 6 bases and J by 6 bases, and 3 bases separated the two germline ends. The length of the CDR3 is 10 residues. Germline lookup yields CDR1 SNHLY and CDR2 FYNNEI. The CDR3 DNA reads TGTGCCAGCAGCCGCAATGAGCAGTTCTTC. Amino acid sequence: CASSRNEQFF.

The gene calls are TRBV6-1 and TRBJ2-1, with D hard to call. CDR1 and CDR2 from the germline V gene are MNHNS and SASEGT. The CDR3 is 15 residues long. Deletions cut 4 bases from V and 6 bases from J, with 16 bases between. In DNA form, the CDR3 reads TGTGCCAGCAGTGGCATTAGACCCTCTCTCAATGAGCAGTTCTTC. Translation gives CASSGIRPSLNEQFF.